This T cell receptor beta chain was observed in a study of blood T cells in healthy people across ages. V was shortened by 3 bases and J by 4 bases, with 15 bases between the two germline ends. The CDR3 runs to 14 residues. The V gene's germline CDR1 is DFQATT and CDR2 SNEGSKA (reference sequence). A second PCR of roughly 7 to 11 cycles used a sample-barcoded 5' primer and a J-beta primer mix. TCRdb re-analysed the 5' RACE reads in MiXCR, keeping a single row per CDR3 protein. This sample has over 500,000 distinct CDR3 sequences; 52% occur once, and the top ten carry approximately 13%. The donors, aged about 6 to 95, were healthy Caucasians from Russia.

This clonotype was sampled from a woman older than 75 in good health. The sample taken for sequencing was blood. The chain employs TRBV20-1 and TRBJ1-2; a possible D gene is TRBD1 (6 bases). The CDR3 loop is CSARGHGGPYGYTF. As DNA, the CDR3 is TGCAGTGCTAGGGGACACGGCGGCCCCTATGGCTACACCTTC.